Below, one TCR beta chain is given with its context. Its antigen remains unidentified. This sample stems from a study of T-cell memory formation after mild COVID-19. At the level of the study: Largely donor-specific TCR clusters were found. Study-level findings and limits: Chiefly within CM and EM were the contracting CD4+ clones; CD8+ ones were within EMRA.

This CDR3 region has 16 residues. Trimming removed 5 bases from V and 3 bases from J, with 19 bases in between. TCRdb reprocessed the 5' RACE reads with MiXCR, giving one entry per CDR3 protein. The sample consists of 450,000 or so distinct CDR3 sequences, 20% to 30% of them appearing once. This sequence originates from an adult woman who had mild COVID-19 (a few samples of this study predate the infection). Cell type and time point are not known. What was sequenced was PBMCs or a T cell subset sorted from them (not recorded which). The chain recombines TRBV12-3 or TRBV12-4 with TRBJ1-1, with D possibly matching TRBD1 (5 bases). CDR3 sequence: CASSPIGKGRHTEAFF. The CDR3 DNA is TGTGCCAGCAGTCCCATAGGGAAGGGGAGGCACACTGAAGCTTTCTTT.